The present T cell receptor beta chain was sequenced within a study of CD8 T cells in ankylosing spondylitis. This CDR3 contains 16 residues. CDR1 is SGHDT and CDR2 is YYEEEE in the germline V gene. The trim removed 4 bases at V and 3 bases at J, leaving 12 bases unmatched. General study points: Reportedly, matched ankylosing spondylitis synovial fluid was significantly enriched for disease-linked clones. Seemingly distinctive of ankylosing spondylitis blood was a TCR beta motif formed by eight highly homologous variants.

Using quantitative 5'-RACE with molecular barcodes, the authors made TCR beta libraries. MiXCR, run by TCRdb on the 5' RACE reads, gives a single entry per CDR3 protein. Counted here are about 390,000 distinct CDR3 sequences, around 20% occurring once; the ten biggest clones make up approximately 16%. As regards this clonotype: Its antigen is not known.

This TCR was recovered from a male donor with ankylosing spondylitis. The sample was blood, either unsorted or a sorted T cell fraction (not recorded which). The chain combines TRBV5-6 with TRBJ2-5; TRBD1 aligns across 7 bases. CDR3 sequence reads: CASSPIGQAAEETQYF. CDR3 sequence (DNA): TGTGCCAGCAGCCCCATTGGACAGGCGGCGGAAGAGACCCAGTACTTC.